This TCR beta chain derives from a study of response to subunit inactivated influenza vaccine. This CDR3 is 14 amino acids long. Per germline, CDR1 DFQATT and CDR2 SNEGSKA (reference sequence). Trimming took off 3 bases at V and 9 bases at J, with 19 bases between the two ends. TCRdb re-called the RT-PCR reads through MiXCR, storing one row per CDR3 protein. This table holds about 520,000 distinct CDR3 sequences, roughly 7.6% found once. The sample here was PBMCs from blood, taken around 2 years after vaccination. The sequence was collected from a man between 50 and 70 years old who received an inactivated influenza vaccine. The genes are TRBV20-1 and TRBJ2-3; D is perhaps TRBD1 or TRBD2 (5 bases each). As DNA, the CDR3 is TGCAGTGCTAGTCCCCGGGACCGGCGAGAGACGCAGTATTTT. Protein sequence: CSASPRDRRETQYF.